This TCR beta chain was profiled in a study of T cell responses to AZD1222 COVID-19 vaccine. Study-wide results and limits: Mapped onto spike, vaccine-associated CD4 TCRs spanned it and were dominant at 160-218 and 743-854. Spike-specific TCR breadth and depth both grew after two AZD1222 doses.

Only in-frame clones appear in the TCRdb table, and some are missing; sequencing was by immunoSEQ multiplex PCR. The repertoire consists of tens of thousands of clones, with roughly 80% occurring once and the leading ten covering about 14%. Note on this clone: The antigen is undetermined.

The junction had 8 bases not matched to a gene; V was cut back by 0 bases and J by 4 bases. Germline V lookup: CDR1 SGHRS, CDR2 YFSETQ. This CDR3 spans 16 amino acids. The V gene is TRBV5-1, the J gene TRBJ2-5; 8 nucleotides line up with TRBD2. The sample consisted of peripheral blood, taken 28 days after the second AZD1222 dose. The clonotype comes from an adult who received the AZD1222 COVID-19 vaccine. CDR3: CASSLGIAGMGETQYF. Written as DNA, the CDR3 is TGCGCCAGCAGCTTGGGAATAGCGGGGATGGGAGAGACCCAGTACTTC.